This T cell receptor beta chain appears in the sequencing data of a study of molecular identifiers for immune sequencing clone quantification. Study-wide points: Beyond 20 RNA copies, clones held over 98% of effector molecules, compared with under 1% in naive cells.

The germline V gene encodes CDR1 SGHDT and CDR2 YYEEEE. V shed 2 bases, J shed 2 bases, and the junction held 7 bases outside the gene matches. The CDR3 extends over 15 amino acids. Both previously described methods and listed TCR primers were employed to make bulk TCR libraries. TCRdb re-called the PCR reads with MiXCR, one entry per CDR3 protein. The data show more than 70,000 distinct CDR3 sequences, with roughly 21% seen just once and roughly 1% held by the top ten. Libraries of naive CD8 cells were prepared from roughly 18,000 to 920,000 sorted cells using 10%, 30% or 50% RNA. The sample holds a few counts of this clonotype. Its matching antigen is unknown.

This chain joins TRBV5-6 and TRBJ2-7, with 7 nucleotides matching TRBD2. Sequencing was performed on naive CD8+ T cells from blood, with Jurkat cell RNA spiked in. Subset indicated: FACS-sorted CD8+CD4-CCR7+CD45RA+ naive T cells. This receptor was taken from a human donor in good health. Some libraries in this study had Jurkat cell RNA spiked in. This CDR3 is CASSLGPSGAYEQYF. CDR3 DNA sequence: TGTGCCAGCAGCTTAGGACCGAGCGGGGCCTACGAGCAGTACTTC.